The T cell receptor beta chain described here comes from a study of cytomegalovirus exposure and HLA in healthy donors. Assay used: immunoSEQ multiplex PCR; TCRdb lists only in-frame clones, some missing. The table shows about 280,000 clones, with 70% to 90% occurring only once. CDR3 length: 16 residues. V lost 0 bases to trimming and J lost 0 bases, with 9 bases between them. Germline CDR1 reads LGHNA; CDR2 reads YSLEER. This chain uses TRBV4-3 with TRBJ2-1; no clear D gene. The TCR comes from a woman aged 18-29 years in good health and CMV-seronegative. Sequencing used PBMCs. The CDR3 here is CASSQEGRGSYNEQFF. The CDR3 coding sequence is TGCGCCAGCAGCCAAGAGGGTCGCGGCTCCTACAATGAGCAGTTCTTC.